These 11 T cell receptor beta chains originate from one sample sequenced in a study of glioma-infiltrating T cells. Using RNA template, CDR3s of TCR alpha and beta were amplified with iRepertoire arm-PCR. TCRdb re-derived calls from the multiplex PCR reads in MiXCR, one entry per CDR3 protein. The sample shows a few hundred thousand distinct CDR3 sequences, more than 35% of them seen only once. Sequencing input: glioma tissue, nonneoplastic brain tissue, or PBMCs (not recorded which). The origin of the receptors is a human donor with low-grade glioma or glioblastoma, undergoing nonglioma brain surgery, or in good health (not recorded which).

This chain links TRBV7-9 with TRBJ2-7; 7 bases align to TRBD2. This CDR3 region has 14 residues. V trimming: 5 bases; J trimming: 1 base; junction bases outside the gene matches: 5. The V gene's germline CDR1 is SEHNR and CDR2 FQNEAQ (reference sequence). CDR3 protein: CASSAWGGSYEQYF. CDR3 DNA: TGTGCCAGCAGCGCCTGGGGGGGATCCTACGAGCAGTACTTC.

At least ten counts were recorded for this clonotype. The chain couples TRBV27 to TRBJ2-7; 9 nucleotides line up with TRBD2. The CDR3 extends over 15 amino acids. Germline V gives CDR1 MNHEY, CDR2 SMNVEV (reference sequence). J lost 2 bases, V lost 0 bases, and 2 bases had no gene match. The DNA of the CDR3 is TGTGCCAGCAGTTTATCGAGCGGGAGGACCTACGAGCAGTACTTC. It codes for CASSLSSGRTYEQYF.

The chain employs TRBV5-4 and TRBJ1-2; D unresolved. This CDR3 is built from 13 residues. In germline, CDR1 is SGHNT, CDR2 YYREEE (reference sequence). V was cut by 0 bases and J by 7 bases, with 10 bases left in between. In DNA form, the CDR3 reads TGTGCCAGCAGCTTGGTGGGGAAGCGTGGCTACACCTTC. Its translation: CASSLVGKRGYTF.

The table lists this clonotype with many counts. The chain is built from TRBV27 and TRBJ2-1; TRBD1 matches 11 bases. The germline V gene encodes CDR1 MNHEY and CDR2 SMNVEV (reference sequence). The ends lost 5 bases at V and 7 bases at J; junction bases unmatched: 4. The CDR3 is 14 residues long. The CDR3 DNA reads TGTGCCAGCAGTCAGGACAGGGGGCAGAATGAGCAGTTCTTC. The encoded protein is CASSQDRGQNEQFF.

This clonotype came up a few times. V is TRBV20-1 and J is TRBJ1-4; D unclear. V lost 1 base to trimming and J lost 4 bases, with 10 bases between them. Per germline, CDR1 DFQATT and CDR2 SNEGSKA (reference sequence). The length of the CDR3 is 14 residues. The CDR3 nucleotides read TGCAGTGCTAGAGGGAGGGTTGGTAATGAAAAACTGTTTTTT. Protein: CSARGRVGNEKLFF.

Concerning this clonotype: Being one base from a much bigger clone, this may be a read error. The chain employs TRBV5-5 and TRBJ1-1, with 7 positions matching TRBD1. The CDR3 loop spans 13 amino acids. Germline V gives CDR1 SGHKS, CDR2 YYEKEE (reference sequence). The junction had 2 bases not matched to a gene; V was cut back by 1 base and J by 5 bases. The CDR3 loop is CASSLTGETEAFF. The CDR3 bases are TGTGCCAGCAGCTTGACAGGGGAAACTGAAGCTTTCTTT.

The CDR3 loop reads CSATYSGLAGIHNEQFF. The CDR3 DNA reads as TGCAGTGCTACATACTCAGGACTAGCGGGAATCCACAATGAGCAGTTCTTC. The rearrangement links TRBV20-1 to TRBJ2-1; TRBD2 aligns across 12 bases. The CDR3 sequence is 17 residues long. Germline V gene lookup returns CDR1 DFQATT and CDR2 SNEGSKA (reference sequence). J lost 5 bases, V lost 4 bases, and 12 bases had no gene match.

This clonotype was detected many times. The V and J genes are TRBV4-2 and TRBJ1-6; unclear D gene. Trimming removed 4 bases from V and 5 bases from J, with 6 bases in between. This CDR3 spans 13 amino acids. The germline V gene encodes CDR1 LGHNA and CDR2 YNFKEQ. CDR3 in amino acids: CASSPRNNSPLHF. CDR3 nucleotide sequence: TGTGCCAGCAGCCCACGGAATAATTCACCCCTCCACTTT.

This clonotype was seen a handful of times. The CDR3 reads CASSQGSGLADTDTQYF. CDR3 DNA: TGCGCCAGCAGCCAGGGATCGGGACTAGCGGACACAGATACGCAGTATTTT. The chain couples TRBV4-1 to TRBJ2-3; 11 nucleotides match TRBD2. V lost 3 bases and J lost 2; bases outside the gene matches: 7. CDR1 is MGHRA and CDR2 is YSYEKL in the germline V gene. This CDR3 region has 17 residues.

The chain has TRBV25-1 and TRBJ2-5; 7 bases map to TRBD1. Germline assignment: CDR1 MGHDK and CDR2 SYGVNS. The CDR3 is 15 residues long. After removal of 2 bases from V and 11 bases from J, the junction contained 14 bases not matched to a gene. CDR3 residues: CASSEGGKGTDTQYF. DNA for the CDR3: TGTGCCAGCAGTGAAGGGGGAAAGGGGACAGATACGCAGTACTTC.

J is TRBJ1-1 and V is TRBV28, with 9 bases matching TRBD1. This CDR3 contains 14 residues. The V gene end was trimmed by 4 bases and the J gene end by 4 bases; junction bases not matched to a gene: 4. Germline V lookup: CDR1 MDHEN, CDR2 SYDVKM. Here the CDR3 DNA reads TGTGCCAGCAGTTCCACAGGGGGCGGCACTGAAGCTTTCTTT. This translates into CASSSTGGGTEAFF.